This is a list of T cell receptor beta chains from one sample in a study of T cell clonotyping in hematopoietic cell transplantation. The data were produced by immunoSEQ multiplex PCR, yet TCRdb's version contains in-frame clones alone and is incomplete. Of roughly 27,000 clones in the sample, almost 96% were seen once. The sequencing sample was made of peripheral blood mononuclear cells. Receptors originate from a man aged 45-60 years in good health. Some clones in this sample may be carry-over from other donors' samples. Each CDR3 is given without its conserved first and last residue.

V gene: TRBV6-1
J gene: TRBJ2-7
CDR3 protein: ASSEEQNSYEQY

V gene: TRBV7-2
J gene: TRBJ2-7
CDR3 protein: ASSRTGSGYEQY

V gene: TRBV19
J gene: TRBJ1-1
CDR3 protein: ASSIAARSVEAF

V gene: TRBV30
J gene: TRBJ1-5
CDR3 protein: AWRKGSNQPQH

V gene: TRBV6-1
J gene: TRBJ2-5
CDR3 protein: ASSATSGGPLGETQY

V gene: TRBV27
J gene: TRBJ1-5
CDR3 protein: ASSLGLHQPQH

V gene: TRBV7-8
J gene: TRBJ1-5
CDR3 protein: ASSLGVNGQPQH

V gene: TRBV4-2
J gene: TRBJ1-5
CDR3 protein: ASSQGQGVSYQPQH

V gene: TRBV7-2
J gene: TRBJ1-2
CDR3 protein: ASSLGTSYGYT

V gene: TRBV5-5
J gene: TRBJ1-2
CDR3 protein: ASSVGASYT

V gene: TRBV12-5
J gene: TRBJ1-5
CDR3 protein: ASGLDLGQPQH